One T cell receptor (beta chain) is described in this entry. Its antigen is currently unknown. This entry comes from a study of T cell clonotyping in hematopoietic cell transplantation. General observations from the study: After transplant, recipient diversity fell while pathologically expanded clonotypes grew through day 180.

TCRdb keeps only in-frame clones here, not all; method: immunoSEQ multiplex PCR. The sample has approximately 8,700 clones; 95% to 97% are singletons. This receptor was identified in a male patient in his sixties or seventies who had an allogeneic stem cell transplant from a related donor, so the T cells may come from the graft donor. Some clones in this sample may be carry-over from other donors' samples. This specimen consisted of peripheral blood mononuclear cells, obtained 100 days after allogeneic stem cell transplant.

The chain's CDR3 is CASSRDRQETQYF. CDR3 sequence (DNA): TGTGCCAGCAGCCGGGACAGACAAGAGACCCAGTACTTC. The chain employs TRBV7-2 and TRBJ2-5; TRBD1 matches 7 bases. Germline CDR1 and CDR2: SGHTA and FQGNSA. The V segment lost 5 bases and the J segment 2 bases; nucleotides outside the gene matches: 2. The CDR3 spans 13 residues.